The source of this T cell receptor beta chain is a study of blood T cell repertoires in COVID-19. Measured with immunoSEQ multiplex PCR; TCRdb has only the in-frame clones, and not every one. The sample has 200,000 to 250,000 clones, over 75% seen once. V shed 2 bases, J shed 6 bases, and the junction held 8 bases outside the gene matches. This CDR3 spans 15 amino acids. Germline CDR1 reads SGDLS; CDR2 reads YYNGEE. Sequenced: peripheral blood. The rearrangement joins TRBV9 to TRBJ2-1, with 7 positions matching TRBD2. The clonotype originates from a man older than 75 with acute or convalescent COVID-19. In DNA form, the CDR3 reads TGTGCCAGCAGCGTGGCAGGACTAGATCGCAATGAGCAGTTCTTC. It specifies CASSVAGLDRNEQFF.